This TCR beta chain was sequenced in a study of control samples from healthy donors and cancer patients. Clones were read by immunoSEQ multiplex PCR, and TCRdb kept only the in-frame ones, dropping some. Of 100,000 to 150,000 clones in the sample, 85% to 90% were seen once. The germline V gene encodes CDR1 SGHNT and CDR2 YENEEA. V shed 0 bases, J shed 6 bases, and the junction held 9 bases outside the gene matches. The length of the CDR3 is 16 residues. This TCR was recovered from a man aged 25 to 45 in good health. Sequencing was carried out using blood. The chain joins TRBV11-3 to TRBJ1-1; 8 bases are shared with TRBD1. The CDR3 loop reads CASSLDLGTGGPEAFF. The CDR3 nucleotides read TGTGCCAGCAGCTTAGATCTTGGTACAGGGGGGCCTGAAGCTTTCTTT.